These 32 T cell receptor beta chains came from one sample sequenced in a study of CD8 T cells in ankylosing spondylitis. Using its own MiXCR run on the 5' RACE reads, TCRdb lists one record per CDR3 protein. The sample has approximately 500,000 distinct CDR3 sequences, roughly 12% seen once. Study-wide results and caveats: Roughly eight highly homologous variants made up a TCR beta motif that seemed to typify ankylosing spondylitis blood.

The antigens for these receptors are not known. The sequenced material came from blood, either unsorted or a sorted T cell fraction (not recorded which). The receptors here all came from a male donor with ankylosing spondylitis.

This clonotype has a count of ten or more. The V call is TRBV20-1, the J call TRBJ1-3; D uncertain. CDR1 is DFQATT and CDR2 is SNEGSKA in the germline V gene (reference sequence). Trimming stripped 6 bases from V and 2 bases from J, with 5 bases between. The CDR3 runs 11 residues. The CDR3, as DNA: TGCAGTGCCCCCACTGGAAACACCATATATTTT. Protein sequence: CSAPTGNTIYF.

This clonotype was counted only a few times. The gene calls are TRBV29-1 and TRBJ2-7; 7 bases fit TRBD1. Germline V gene lookup returns CDR1 SQVTM and CDR2 ANQGSEA. Germline trimming cut 7 bases from V and 4 bases from J; bases unmatched to any gene: 10. This CDR3 spans 13 amino acids. CDR3 amino acids: CSASPGQTYEQYF. The CDR3 DNA reads TGCAGCGCAAGCCCGGGACAGACGTACGAGCAGTACTTC.

The chain uses TRBV5-1 and TRBJ1-1, with D perhaps matching TRBD1 (5 bases). This CDR3 has 15 amino acids. Germline-derived CDR1 and CDR2 are SGHRS and YFSETQ. V lost 3 bases and J lost 4, with 16 bases in between. Here the CDR3 DNA reads TGCGCCAGCAGCTCCACCGCGAATGGGGGCACTGAAGCTTTCTTT. Its translation: CASSSTANGGTEAFF.

This clonotype showed up just a few times. This sequence joins TRBV12-3 or TRBV12-4 and TRBJ2-3; 8 bases fit TRBD2. This CDR3 region has 16 residues. V shed 1 base and J 6 bases; nucleotides not matched to a gene: 9. This CDR3 is CASSLGWTRGGDTQYF. The DNA for the CDR3 is TGTGCCAGCAGTTTAGGATGGACCCGGGGGGGGGATACGCAGTATTTT.

The sample holds a few counts of this clonotype. The chain is built from TRBV20-1 and TRBJ2-3; D uncertain. Trimming pared 4 bases from V and 6 bases from J, leaving 11 bases between. From germline, CDR1 is DFQATT and CDR2 SNEGSKA (reference sequence). The CDR3 spans 12 residues. The CDR3 DNA reads TGCAGTGCTACCAACCCCACGGATACGCAGTATTTT. Its protein is CSATNPTDTQYF.

V and J are TRBV7-8 and TRBJ2-2; possible D gene TRBD1, 6 bases. From germline, CDR1 is SGHVS and CDR2 FQNEAQ. Trimming cost V 6 bases and J 3 bases, with 23 bases left between them. CDR3 length: 18 residues. CDR3 nucleotides: TGTGCCAGCAGTTCGTCCCGAGGGCAGGGGATCGACACCGGGGAGCTGTTTTTT. This codes for CASSSSRGQGIDTGELFF.

The V and J genes are TRBV12-3 or TRBV12-4 and TRBJ2-5, with TRBD2 as a possible D gene (6 bases). This CDR3 has 15 amino acids. V was cut by 2 bases and J by 2 bases, with 12 bases left in between. CDR3 loop: CASSLQLGTQETQYF. DNA for the CDR3: TGTGCCAGCAGTTTACAGTTGGGGACTCAAGAGACCCAGTACTTC.

There are a few counts of this clonotype. V and J are TRBV27 and TRBJ2-7; TRBD2 aligns across 16 bases. The V segment lost 3 bases and the J segment 4 bases; nucleotides outside the gene matches: 9. Germline-derived CDR1 and CDR2 are MNHEY and SMNVEV (reference sequence). The CDR3 spans 18 residues. The CDR3 is CASSLGLAGGPLEYEQYF. The CDR3 nucleotides are TGTGCCAGCAGTTTGGGACTAGCGGGAGGGCCTTTAGAATACGAGCAGTACTTC.

This clonotype was observed a handful of times. The V call is TRBV5-4, the J call TRBJ2-1; TRBD2 aligns across 7 bases. With 6 bases clipped from V and 6 bases from J, the junction kept 6 bases outside the gene matches. Germline CDR1 is SGHNT and CDR2 is YYREEE (reference sequence). The CDR3 is 13 amino acids. CDR3 amino acids: CASTTSGINEQFF. The CDR3 bases are TGTGCCAGCACAACAAGCGGGATCAATGAGCAGTTCTTC.

CDR3 residues: CATARAGWFF. The DNA for the CDR3 is TGCGCCACCGCGCGGGCGGGATGGTTCTTC. The chain employs TRBV10-2 and TRBJ2-1; D is perhaps TRBD2 (6 bases). With 10 bases removed from V and 15 bases from J, the gap between germline ends came to 16 bases. Germline CDR1 and CDR2: WSHSY and SAAADI. CDR3 length equals 10 residues.

This clonotype was seen a single time. This rearrangement joins TRBV30 to TRBJ1-5; D gene ambiguous. CDR3 length equals 13 residues. Deletions cut 5 bases from V and 4 bases from J, with 12 bases between. The germline V gene encodes CDR1 GTSNPN and CDR2 SVGIG (reference sequence). CDR3 DNA sequence: TGTGCCTGGGCAAGGAGTTATAATCAGCCCCAGCATTTT. Translated, it gives CAWARSYNQPQHF.

The chain is built from TRBV29-1 and TRBJ2-5; 7 nucleotides match TRBD1. Trimming at V came to 6 bases and at J to 0 bases, leaving 4 bases not matched to a gene. The CDR3 sequence is 13 residues long. CDR1 is SQVTM, CDR2 ANQGSEA, per germline. The CDR3 coding sequence is TGCAGCGTGGAGACAGGGTACCAAGAGACCCAGTACTTC. Translated: CSVETGYQETQYF.

This clonotype was seen a few times. The chain couples TRBV20-1 to TRBJ2-1; 7 positions agree with TRBD2. V lost 6 bases and J lost 1; bases outside the gene matches: 12. From germline, CDR1 is DFQATT and CDR2 SNEGSKA (reference sequence). This CDR3 has 16 amino acids. CDR3 sequence: CSAEGGQGLSYNEQFF. In DNA form, the CDR3 reads TGCAGTGCGGAGGGAGGGCAGGGCCTATCCTACAATGAGCAGTTCTTC.

This chain joins TRBV24-1 and TRBJ2-1, with 12 bases fitting TRBD2. The junction had 5 bases not matched to a gene; V was cut back by 3 bases and J by 0 bases. Germline CDR1 and CDR2: KGHDR and SFDVKD. This CDR3 has 18 residues. CDR3 in DNA: TGTGCCACCAGTGATCGCGGACTAGCGGGGAGCTCCTACAATGAGCAGTTCTTC. Encoded protein: CATSDRGLAGSSYNEQFF.

This clonotype has more than one count but fewer than ten. V gene TRBV27 combines with J gene TRBJ2-2, with TRBD2 as a possible D gene (6 bases). V was trimmed by 3 bases and J by 6 bases, leaving 8 bases between them. This CDR3 region has 13 residues. Germline V gene lookup returns CDR1 MNHEY and CDR2 SMNVEV (reference sequence). The CDR3 loop reads CASSFGGAGELFF. CDR3 bases: TGTGCCAGCAGTTTTGGAGGGGCCGGGGAGCTGTTTTTT.

This clonotype was seen repeatedly, ten times or more. CDR3 protein: CASSVTSGTDTQYF. CDR3 nucleotides: TGTGCCAGCAGCGTTACTAGCGGCACAGATACGCAGTATTTT. The chain employs TRBV7-7 and TRBJ2-3; 7 bases agree with TRBD2. The CDR3 has 14 amino acids. The V segment lost 5 bases and the J segment 1 base; nucleotides outside the gene matches: 3. Germline CDR1 and CDR2: SSHAT and FNYEAQ (reference sequence).

At least ten counts were recorded for this clonotype. V and J are TRBV10-3 and TRBJ2-5, with 8 bases identical to TRBD1. Germline V gene lookup returns CDR1 ENHRY and CDR2 SYGVKD. J gave up 2 bases and V 10 bases, and 6 bases lay outside the gene matches. This CDR3 spans 13 amino acids. The CDR3 spells CATRDRLQETQYF. The CDR3 DNA follows: TGTGCCACCCGGGACAGGCTACAAGAGACCCAGTACTTC.

The rearrangement links TRBV20-1 to TRBJ2-1; 10 nucleotides match TRBD2. V was pared by 5 bases and J by 5 bases, with 9 bases of the junction left unmatched. The CDR3 consists of 15 residues. The germline V gene has CDR1 DFQATT and CDR2 SNEGSKA (reference sequence). The CDR3 bases are TGCAGTGCTTTATCCGGGACTAGCGTCCACAATGAGCAGTTCTTC. Residues: CSALSGTSVHNEQFF.

This clonotype was found many times. The V gene is TRBV7-8, the J gene TRBJ1-5, with a weak D call TRBD1 (6 bases). This CDR3 has 16 amino acids. V lost 6 bases to trimming and J lost 3 bases, with 18 bases between them. Germline assignment: CDR1 SGHVS and CDR2 FQNEAQ. The CDR3 reads CASSQSRYRANQPQHF. Written as DNA, the CDR3 is TGTGCCAGCAGTCAATCCCGGTACAGGGCCAATCAGCCCCAGCATTTT.

The V and J genes are TRBV19 and TRBJ2-1; TRBD2 matches 10 bases. J gave up 10 bases and V 3 bases, and 9 bases lay outside the gene matches. CDR1 LNHDA and CDR2 SQIVND come from the germline V gene (reference sequence). This CDR3 is 15 amino acids long. The CDR3 sequence is CASSMGSSGSGEQFF. CDR3 nucleotide sequence: TGTGCCAGTAGTATGGGCTCTAGCGGGAGCGGCGAGCAGTTCTTC.

Many counts were recorded for this clonotype. The chain employs TRBV4-2 and TRBJ1-4; no reliable D call. Germline V gene sequence: CDR1 LGHNA, CDR2 YNFKEQ. Trimming removed 5 bases at V and 1 base at J, with 11 bases between. There are 15 residues in the CDR3. CDR3 nucleotides: TGTGCCAGCAGCGAAAGTGGCCAAACTAATGAAAAACTGTTTTTT. Translation: CASSESGQTNEKLFF.

The V call is TRBV10-2, the J call TRBJ2-1; TRBD2 aligns across 11 bases. The trim removed 7 bases at V and 5 bases at J, leaving 4 bases unmatched. CDR1 is WSHSY and CDR2 is SAAADI in the germline V gene. The CDR3 runs 14 residues. The CDR3 sequence: CASTPSGRNNEQFF. In DNA form, the CDR3 reads TGCGCCAGCACCCCTAGCGGGAGGAACAATGAGCAGTTCTTC.

V gene TRBV5-6 combines with J gene TRBJ1-2; TRBD1 matches 8 bases. The V segment lost 4 bases and the J segment 4 bases; nucleotides outside the gene matches: 6. CDR3 length equals 14 residues. Germline V gives CDR1 SGHDT, CDR2 YYEEEE. In DNA form, the CDR3 reads TGTGCCAGCAGCCGTCCCGGGACAGGCTATGGCTACACCTTC. It encodes CASSRPGTGYGYTF. Drawing the rest from reference TRBV5-6 and TRBJ1-2, the complete variable domain is DAGVTQSPTHLIKTRGQQVTLRCSPKSGHDTVSWYQQALGQGPQFIFQYYEEEERQRGNFPDRFSGHQFPNYSSELNVNALLLGDSALYLCASSRPGTGYGYTFGSGTRLTVV.

This clonotype was picked up a small number of times. The chain has TRBV20-1 and TRBJ1-2, with TRBD1 matching over 8 bases. Germline V gene lookup returns CDR1 DFQATT and CDR2 SNEGSKA (reference sequence). CDR3 length: 11 residues. V shed 6 bases, J shed 6 bases, and the junction held 3 bases outside the gene matches. CDR3 sequence reads: CSATGGNGYTF. The CDR3 DNA is TGCAGTGCCACAGGGGGGAATGGCTACACCTTC.

The chain employs TRBV29-1 and TRBJ2-7, with D unclear. V was clipped by 5 bases and J by 1 base, with 9 bases between them. There are 12 residues in the CDR3. Germline V gene lookup returns CDR1 SQVTM and CDR2 ANQGSEA. CDR3 region: CSVTEISYEQYF. The CDR3 region has the DNA TGCAGCGTTACTGAGATTTCCTACGAGCAGTACTTC.

The table lists this clonotype with many counts. The J gene is TRBJ2-1, the V gene TRBV7-8; D possibly corresponds to TRBD2 (6 bases). V lost 1 base, J lost 6 bases, and 19 bases lay in between. The CDR3 is 17 residues long. In germline, CDR1 is SGHVS, CDR2 FQNEAQ. In nucleotides, the CDR3 is TGTGCCAGCAGCTTAGTGGCGGGACCTGGGCTTGGCAATGAGCAGTTCTTC. It specifies CASSLVAGPGLGNEQFF.

The J gene is TRBJ1-4, the V gene TRBV2; TRBD1 agrees at 7 bases. J was trimmed by 16 bases and V by 1 base; bases with no gene match: 6. Germline V gives CDR1 SNHLY, CDR2 FYNNEI. The CDR3 has 12 amino acids. Written as DNA, the CDR3 is TGTGCCAGCAGTGAAGGCGGGACAGTACAGTTTTTT. Translated, it gives CASSEGGTVQFF.

The CDR3 loop reads CSARGRTETQYF. CDR3 coding DNA: TGCAGTGCTAGAGGAAGGACCGAGACCCAGTACTTC. The chain carries TRBV20-1 and TRBJ2-5; no reliable D call. V dropped 1 base and J dropped 5 bases, with 8 bases sitting between them. The germline V gene encodes CDR1 DFQATT and CDR2 SNEGSKA (reference sequence). The CDR3 covers 12 residues.

The V gene is TRBV7-2, the J gene TRBJ1-5; 7 bases are a match to TRBD1. The CDR3 consists of 16 residues. Germline trimming cut 4 bases from V and 1 base from J; bases unmatched to any gene: 7. Germline CDR1 is SGHTA and CDR2 is FQGNSA. The CDR3 loop is CASSSTGTVSNQPQHF. The CDR3 bases are TGTGCCAGCAGCTCGACCGGGACAGTCAGCAATCAGCCCCAGCATTTT.

The sample holds a few counts of this clonotype. This sequence joins TRBV5-6 and TRBJ2-1, with TRBD2 matching over 9 bases. This CDR3 has 16 residues. Germline trimming cut 4 bases from V and 1 base from J; bases unmatched to any gene: 6. The germline V gene encodes CDR1 SGHDT and CDR2 YYEEEE. CDR3 DNA: TGTGCCAGCAGCCCAGATAGCGGGAGTTCCTACAATGAGCAGTTCTTC. Amino acid sequence: CASSPDSGSSYNEQFF.

The V gene is TRBV15, the J gene TRBJ2-3, with no clear D. This CDR3 comprises 16 residues. CDR1 is LNHNV, CDR2 YYDKDF, per germline (reference sequence). Trimming stripped 2 bases from V and 4 bases from J, with 16 bases between. The CDR3 region is CATSRLSPSAADTQYF. The CDR3 region has the DNA TGTGCCACCAGCAGACTTTCGCCCTCCGCGGCAGATACGCAGTATTTT.

In this sample, this clonotype turned up many times. This sequence joins TRBV5-1 and TRBJ2-3, with 7 bases lining up with TRBD2. V lost 0 bases and J lost 3; bases outside the gene matches: 1. Germline values: CDR1 SGHRS, CDR2 YFSETQ. The CDR3 is made up of 14 amino acids. The CDR3 loop is CASSLAGRTDTQYF. The CDR3 DNA is TGCGCCAGCAGCTTGGCCGGGAGGACAGATACGCAGTATTTT.